The sequence of this TCR beta chain was determined in a study of cytomegalovirus exposure and HLA in healthy donors. Healthy bone marrow donors made up the donor group. Trimming removed 4 bases at V and 6 bases at J, with 12 bases between. The CDR3 has 13 amino acids. From germline, CDR1 is MDHEN and CDR2 SYDVKM. Study outcomes and limitations: An assumption of roughly uniform sequencing depth across donors underlay the presence/absence analyses. Being indistinguishable, some V segments were excluded, TRBV6-2 and TRBV6-3 among them.

This PCR relied on a set of 60 Vbeta primers and 13 Jbeta primers. Assay: immunoSEQ multiplex PCR; the TCRdb copy retains only in-frame clones and omits some. The sample has some 110,000 clones; about two thirds are singletons. As concerns this clone: Its target is not known.

This chain connects TRBV28 to TRBJ1-2; no definite D call. This clonotype was obtained from a female donor in good health and CMV-seronegative. Sequenced sample: PBMCs. The CDR3 is CASSWPRGHGYTF. CDR3 in DNA: TGTGCCAGCAGTTGGCCGAGAGGGCATGGCTACACCTTC.